Each of the 28 T cell receptor beta chains below was sequenced from the same sample in a study of blood T cell repertoires in COVID-19. Here immunoSEQ multiplex PCR was the method, and the copy in TCRdb shows in-frame clones only, minus some. The sample has about 43,000 clones, approximately 90% seen once; the top ten hold 9.6%. The source material was peripheral blood. All receptors come from a woman of 80 years or more with active COVID-19.

The rearrangement links TRBV19 to TRBJ2-1, with 11 bases matching TRBD2. This CDR3 has 16 residues. The germline gives CDR1 LNHDA, CDR2 SQIVND (reference sequence). The J segment lost 6 bases and the V segment lost 1 base, leaving 5 bases of the junction unmatched. The CDR3 sequence is CASSIGLAGGSNEQFF. In DNA, the CDR3 is TGTGCCAGTAGTATAGGTCTAGCGGGGGGTTCCAATGAGCAGTTCTTC.

This clone was seen a handful of times. The chain joins TRBV5-1 to TRBJ2-7; 9 bases line up with TRBD1. Germline trimming cut 3 bases from V and 2 bases from J; bases unmatched to any gene: 6. The CDR3 is made up of 15 amino acids. Germline-derived CDR1 and CDR2 are SGHRS and YFSETQ. The CDR3 nucleotides read TGCGCCAGCAGCTGGGGACAGGGCTGGACCTACGAGCAGTACTTC. Amino acids: CASSWGQGWTYEQYF.

This chain uses TRBV28 with TRBJ1-5, with 7 bases lining up with TRBD1. The CDR3 runs to 16 residues. J was trimmed by 3 bases and V by 6 bases; bases with no gene match: 11. Germline assignment: CDR1 MDHEN and CDR2 SYDVKM. CDR3 residues: CASSYQQGKNNQPQHF. DNA of the CDR3: TGTGCCAGCAGCTACCAACAGGGGAAGAACAATCAGCCCCAGCATTTT.

The chain has TRBV7-9 and TRBJ1-2, with D perhaps TRBD1 (5 bases). CDR3 length: 15 amino acids. Trimming pared 5 bases from V and 4 bases from J, leaving 17 bases between. The V gene's germline CDR1 is SEHNR and CDR2 FQNEAQ (reference sequence). The CDR3: CASSIGQLAVYGYTF. CDR3 DNA: TGTGCCAGCAGCATCGGACAACTCGCCGTCTATGGCTACACCTTC.

This chain connects TRBV5-6 to TRBJ1-1, with 7 bases fitting TRBD1. Trimming at V came to 6 bases and at J to 11 bases, leaving 16 bases not matched to a gene. The CDR3 is made up of 14 amino acids. Germline V lookup: CDR1 SGHDT, CDR2 YYEEEE. The CDR3 protein is CASTILGPTGIAFF. DNA for the CDR3: TGTGCCAGCACCATTTTGGGCCCGACAGGGATCGCTTTCTTT.

This clone came up a few times. The chain has TRBV9 and TRBJ2-2; D is ambiguous. Trimming left V 0 bases short and J 8 bases short, with 5 bases between. The CDR3 has 12 residues. Germline values: CDR1 SGDLS, CDR2 YYNGEE. The CDR3 sequence: CASSVVSGELFF. For the CDR3, the DNA is TGTGCCAGCAGCGTAGTTTCTGGGGAGCTGTTTTTT.

The chain uses TRBV9 and TRBJ1-2, with 8 bases fitting TRBD1. The CDR3 extends over 13 amino acids. V shed 4 bases, J shed 8 bases, and the junction held 7 bases outside the gene matches. The germline V gene has CDR1 SGDLS and CDR2 YYNGEE. CDR3 DNA: TGTGCCAGCAGCCCGGGACAGGCTTGGGGCTACACCTTC. Amino acids: CASSPGQAWGYTF.

In the case of this clone: The identical CDR3 is also encoded by other nucleotide sequences in the sample. The gene calls are TRBV7-2 and TRBJ1-1; D gene uncertain. The CDR3 runs to 13 residues. In germline, CDR1 is SGHTA, CDR2 FQGNSA. Trimming shortened V by 2 bases and J by 1 base, and 5 bases separated the two germline ends. The DNA of the CDR3 is TGTGCCAGCAGCTTAACAGAGAACACTGAAGCTTTCTTT. Its translation is CASSLTENTEAFF.

The chain employs TRBV28 and TRBJ2-5; 9 nucleotides line up with TRBD2. With V trimmed by 1 base and J by 5 bases, 2 bases remained unmatched. This CDR3 spans 14 amino acids. Germline V gene data show CDR1 as MDHEN and CDR2 as SYDVKM. CDR3 amino acids: CASSLLAGVETQYF. The DNA for the CDR3 is TGTGCCAGCAGTTTATTAGCGGGGGTGGAGACCCAGTACTTC.

This chain joins TRBV14 and TRBJ1-1; 7 bases map to TRBD1. There are 15 residues in the CDR3. The germline V gene encodes CDR1 SGHDN and CDR2 FVKESK. The junction had 2 bases not matched to a gene; V was cut back by 0 bases and J by 1 base. CDR3 DNA sequence: TGTGCCAGCAGCCAAGAACACAGGGGGAACACTGAAGCTTTCTTT. It specifies CASSQEHRGNTEAFF.

V gene TRBV9 combines with J gene TRBJ1-6; no reliable D call. This CDR3 has 12 amino acids. Germline V gene sequence: CDR1 SGDLS, CDR2 YYNGEE. V dropped 2 bases and J dropped 9 bases, with 6 bases sitting between them. DNA of the CDR3: TGTGCCAGCAGCGTCGAGGCTTCACCCCTCCACTTT. This translates into CASSVEASPLHF.

The genes are TRBV30 and TRBJ2-3; 9 nucleotides align to TRBD1. V trimming: 4 bases; J trimming: 4 bases; junction bases outside the gene matches: 12. Germline V gives CDR1 GTSNPN, CDR2 SVGIG (reference sequence). The CDR3 runs to 16 residues. The CDR3 coding sequence is TGTGCCTGGACCTCTGGACAGGGGAAGAGGGCAGATACGCAGTATTTT. Residues: CAWTSGQGKRADTQYF. Supplemented by reference TRBV30 and TRBJ2-3, the full variable domain reads SQTIHQWPATLVQPVGSPLSLECTVEGTSNPNLYWYRQAAGRGLQLLFYSVGIGQISSEVPQNLSASRPQDRQFILSSKKLLLSDSGFYLCAWTSGQGKRADTQYFGPGTRLTVL.

The chain employs TRBV6-5 and TRBJ1-2, with 9 bases identical to TRBD1. From germline, CDR1 is MNHEY and CDR2 SVGAGI. This CDR3 spans 14 amino acids. The trim removed 2 bases at V and 9 bases at J, leaving 7 bases unmatched. CDR3 coding DNA: TGTGCCAGCAGTTACACCGGACAGGGGAGCAGCTACACCTTC. Its translation: CASSYTGQGSSYTF.

The V and J genes are TRBV7-3 and TRBJ2-7, with 16 bases fitting TRBD2. This CDR3 contains 14 residues. The V segment lost 8 bases and the J segment 5 bases; nucleotides outside the gene matches: 3. Germline loops: CDR1 SGHTA, CDR2 FQGTGA. The CDR3 bases are TGTGCCAGCGGGACTAGCGGGGGGGAGCACGAGCAGTACTTC. It specifies CASGTSGGEHEQYF.

The V and J genes are TRBV6-2 or TRBV6-3 and TRBJ2-1, with a weak D call TRBD1 (6 bases). The ends were cut back, 5 bases at V and 7 bases at J, with 15 bases in the middle. The CDR3 has 14 amino acids. The V gene's germline CDR1 is MNHEY and CDR2 SVGEGT. CDR3 sequence reads: CASSPTRDMNEQFF. As DNA, the CDR3 is TGTGCCAGCAGTCCGACCCGGGACATGAATGAGCAGTTCTTC.

The rearrangement joins TRBV15 to TRBJ2-5, with D perhaps matching TRBD1 (5 bases). V gave up 0 bases and J gave up 9 bases, with 11 bases separating them. Germline V gene lookup returns CDR1 LNHNV and CDR2 YYDKDF (reference sequence). The CDR3 sequence is 13 residues long. CDR3 coding DNA: TGTGCCACCAGCAGAGATCAGGGTTCGGCCCAGTACTTC. Amino acid sequence: CATSRDQGSAQYF.

This chain links TRBV7-2 with TRBJ2-2; 8 bases are shared with TRBD2. Germline CDR1 reads SGHTA; CDR2 reads FQGNSA. The CDR3 has 14 residues. Germline trimming cut 5 bases from V and 4 bases from J; bases unmatched to any gene: 3. The CDR3 DNA follows: TGTGCCAGCAGCAATAGCGGGGTCACCGGGGAGCTGTTTTTT. This codes for CASSNSGVTGELFF.

The chain employs TRBV5-6 and TRBJ1-1; D not resolved. V was clipped by 4 bases and J by 6 bases, with 13 bases between them. The CDR3 has 13 residues. Looked up from germline, CDR1 is SGHDT and CDR2 is YYEEEE. The CDR3 DNA reads TGTGCCAGCAGCCCGACCTTGGCGGCTGAAGCTTTCTTT. Protein: CASSPTLAAEAFF.

This clone was observed once. The V gene is TRBV14, the J gene TRBJ1-6; D is perhaps TRBD1 (5 bases). CDR1 and CDR2 (germline): SGHDN, FVKESK. This CDR3 is 14 amino acids long. V lost 5 bases to trimming and J lost 9 bases, with 14 bases between them. The CDR3: CASSSNRGGSPLHF. The CDR3 nucleotides read TGTGCCAGCAGCTCTAATCGGGGGGGTTCACCCCTCCACTTT.

This clone ranks as medium-sized. The rearrangement joins TRBV28 to TRBJ1-4; perhaps TRBD1 as D (5 bases). There are 15 residues in the CDR3. Deletions cut 4 bases from V and 8 bases from J, with 17 bases between. Germline-derived CDR1 and CDR2 are MDHEN and SYDVKM. The CDR3 nucleotides are TGTGCCAGCAGTTACGCGCGGCAGGGTGACGAAAAACTGTTTTTT. Translating it yields CASSYARQGDEKLFF. The variable domain in full, completed from reference TRBV28 and TRBJ1-4, reads DVKVTQSSRYLVKRTGEKVFLECVQDMDHENMFWYRQDPGLGLRLIYFSYDVKMKEKGDIPEGYSVSREKKERFSLILESASTNQTSMYLCASSYARQGDEKLFFGSGTQLSVL.

This chain connects TRBV20-1 to TRBJ2-7; D uncertain. Trimming took off 2 bases at V and 1 base at J, with 3 bases between the two ends. From germline, CDR1 is DFQATT and CDR2 SNEGSKA (reference sequence). This CDR3 contains 11 residues. The CDR3 loop is CSARQSYEQYF. For the CDR3, the DNA is TGCAGTGCTAGACAATCCTACGAGCAGTACTTC.

The J gene is TRBJ2-3, the V gene TRBV19; 7 positions agree with TRBD1. CDR3 length: 15 amino acids. CDR1 and CDR2 (germline): LNHDA, SQIVND (reference sequence). V shed 5 bases, J shed 0 bases, and the junction held 5 bases outside the gene matches. CDR3 nucleotide sequence: TGTGCCAGTAGTCCCCAGGGGGTTAGCACAGATACGCAGTATTTT. It encodes CASSPQGVSTDTQYF.

This clone was observed once. The gene calls are TRBV30 and TRBJ2-7, with D tentatively TRBD1 (6 bases). Germline assignment: CDR1 GTSNPN and CDR2 SVGIG (reference sequence). V was pared by 5 bases and J by 2 bases, with 7 bases between. This CDR3 is 11 amino acids long. In DNA, the CDR3 is TGTGCCTGGCGGACAGCCTACGAGCAGTACTTC. Translating gives CAWRTAYEQYF.

The chain recombines TRBV15 with TRBJ1-2, with TRBD1 matching 8 bases. The CDR3 totals 14 residues. CDR1 and CDR2 (germline): LNHNV, YYDKDF (reference sequence). V shed 1 base and J 7 bases; nucleotides not matched to a gene: 5. The chain's CDR3 is CATSRGTGLGGYTF. CDR3 sequence (DNA): TGTGCCACCAGCAGAGGGACAGGGTTAGGTGGCTACACCTTC. Full variable domain (remainder filled in from reference TRBV15 and TRBJ1-2): DAMVIQNPRYQVTQFGKPVTLSCSQTLNHNVMYWYQQKSSQAPKLLFHYYDKDFNNEADTPDNFQSRRPNTSFCFLDIRSPGLGDTAMYLCATSRGTGLGGYTFGSGTRLTVV.

The CDR3 sequence is CATSRADTPKEELFF. The CDR3 nucleotides read TGTGCCACCAGCAGAGCTGACACACCAAAAGAGGAGCTGTTTTTT. The chain uses TRBV15 and TRBJ2-2; no reliable D call. Trimming stripped 1 base from V and 10 bases from J, with 16 bases between. CDR1 LNHNV and CDR2 YYDKDF come from the germline V gene (reference sequence). The CDR3 has 15 residues.

The chain recombines TRBV11-2 with TRBJ1-4, with D possibly being TRBD1 (5 bases). Germline CDR1 and CDR2: SGHAT and FQNNGV. Between the trimmed V and J ends, which lost 4 bases and 1 base, there was a span of 16 bases. The CDR3 contains 17 residues. CDR3 DNA: TGTGCCAGCAGCTCGCGCGGGGGTAGGGGAACTAATGAAAAACTGTTTTTT. Protein: CASSSRGGRGTNEKLFF.

The chain has TRBV5-4 and TRBJ1-2; 9 bases line up with TRBD1. The CDR3 spans 15 residues. V lost 0 bases, J lost 7 bases, and 7 bases stayed unmatched. The germline gives CDR1 SGHNT, CDR2 YYREEE (reference sequence). CDR3 amino acids: CASSLARGTGIGYTF. CDR3 in DNA: TGTGCCAGCAGCTTGGCCCGCGGGACAGGGATTGGCTACACCTTC.

This clone was found once. The chain uses TRBV6-2 or TRBV6-3 and TRBJ2-2; 7 bases are a match to TRBD1. CDR3 length: 16 amino acids. The germline gives CDR1 MNHEY, CDR2 SVGEGT. V dropped 0 bases and J dropped 7; count of bases not matched to a gene: 8. CDR3 sequence: CASSYSGRGPFGELFF. The CDR3 DNA follows: TGTGCCAGCAGTTACTCCGGAAGGGGGCCTTTCGGGGAGCTGTTTTTT.